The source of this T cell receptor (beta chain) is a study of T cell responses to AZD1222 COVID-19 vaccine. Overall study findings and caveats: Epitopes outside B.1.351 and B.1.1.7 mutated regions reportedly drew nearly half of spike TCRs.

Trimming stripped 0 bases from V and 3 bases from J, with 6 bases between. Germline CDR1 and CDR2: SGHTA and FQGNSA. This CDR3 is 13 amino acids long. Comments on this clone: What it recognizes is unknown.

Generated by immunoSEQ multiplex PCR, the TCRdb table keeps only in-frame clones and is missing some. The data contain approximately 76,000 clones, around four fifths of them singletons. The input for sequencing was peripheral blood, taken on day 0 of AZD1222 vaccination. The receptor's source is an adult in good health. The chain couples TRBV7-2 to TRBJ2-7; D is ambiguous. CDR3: CASSLARIYEQYF. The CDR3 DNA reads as TGTGCCAGCAGCTTAGCCAGAATCTACGAGCAGTACTTC.